This TCR beta chain was observed in a study of blood T cells in healthy people across ages. The study's findings and limits: Age brought a roughly linear fall in TCR beta diversity measured per million T cells. With donor CMV status unknown, expanded clonotype changes were possibly confounded.

Only a few counts were recorded for this clonotype. Its antigen remains unknown. This CDR3 is 16 amino acids long. The V and J ends lost 5 bases and 0 bases respectively, with 14 bases between them. Germline CDR1 reads SGHRS; CDR2 reads YFSETQ. The use of a sample-barcoded 5' primer and a J-beta primer mix characterized a second PCR of roughly 7 to 11 cycles. TCRdb analysed the 5' RACE reads with MiXCR anew, one entry per CDR3 protein. The data show 790,000 or so distinct CDR3 sequences, roughly 46% seen once. Total RNA was extracted at no less than 5 micrograms per sample. This TCR was sampled from a man older than 75 in good health. The rearrangement joins TRBV5-1 to TRBJ2-2, with D maybe TRBD2 (6 bases). The source material was blood. As DNA, the CDR3 is TGCGCCAGCAGTACGGGACTCCTGTCGAACACCGGGGAGCTGTTTTTT. It codes for CASSTGLLSNTGELFF.